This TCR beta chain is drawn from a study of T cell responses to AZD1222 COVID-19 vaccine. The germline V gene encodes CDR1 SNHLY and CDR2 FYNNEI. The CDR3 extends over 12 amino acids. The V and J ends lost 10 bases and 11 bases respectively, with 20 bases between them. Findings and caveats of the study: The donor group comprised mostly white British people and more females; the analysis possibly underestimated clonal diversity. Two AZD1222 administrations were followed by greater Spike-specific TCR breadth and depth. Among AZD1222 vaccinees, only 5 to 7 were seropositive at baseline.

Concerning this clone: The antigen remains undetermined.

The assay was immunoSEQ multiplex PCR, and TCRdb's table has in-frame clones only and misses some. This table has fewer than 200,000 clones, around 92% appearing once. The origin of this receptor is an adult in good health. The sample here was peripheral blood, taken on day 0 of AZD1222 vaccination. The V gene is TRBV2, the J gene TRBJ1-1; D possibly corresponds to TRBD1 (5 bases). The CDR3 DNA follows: TGTGCCACCTCCCCGGGGCGCGGTGCGGCTTTCTTT. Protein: CATSPGRGAAFF.